Described below is a single T cell receptor (beta chain) sequence and its context. This specimen comes from a study of blood T cell repertoires in COVID-19. Looking at the study overall: The United States, Italy and Spain provided the acute and convalescent COVID-19 samples. The cDNA or gDNA used as material had been derived from T cells, B-cell-depleted T cells, or PBMCs.

CDR1 is KGHSH, CDR2 LQKENI, per germline. The CDR3 covers 13 residues. Between the trimmed V and J ends, which lost 2 bases and 5 bases, there was a span of 9 bases. Sequencing was performed with immunoSEQ multiplex PCR; in TCRdb, only in-frame clones are kept and a portion is missing. The sample carries under 95,000 clones, around four fifths recorded once. The sequence was collected from a woman over 75 with active or convalescent COVID-19. Material for sequencing was peripheral blood. The gene calls are TRBV18 and TRBJ1-2, with D tentatively TRBD1 (5 bases). The CDR3 loop is CASSPDRTYGYTF. In nucleotides, the CDR3 is TGTGCCAGCTCACCAGACAGAACTTATGGCTACACCTTC.